These 4 T cell receptor beta chains share one sample of origin, sequenced in a study of T-cell reconstitution after alpha-beta-depleted transplantation in children. TCRbeta library construction was performed incorporating unique molecular identifiers. TCRdb analysed the PCR reads with MiXCR anew, one entry per CDR3 protein. The data contain about 610,000 distinct CDR3 sequences, approximately 10% of them singletons. Sample: PBMCs from the stem cell graft donor, taken from the stem cell graft. The receptors shown here come from a human donor who donated a stem cell graft to a child with acute myeloid leukemia.

This clonotype was seen at least ten times. The J gene is TRBJ2-1, the V gene TRBV29-1; D might be TRBD2 (6 bases). This CDR3 spans 13 amino acids. V was shortened by 6 bases and J by 10 bases, with 19 bases between the two germline ends. Germline loops: CDR1 SQVTM, CDR2 ANQGSEA. The CDR3, as DNA: TGCAGCGTACAGAAACGGCAGGGAGGAGAGCAGTTCTTC. Translating it yields CSVQKRQGGEQFF.

V usage is TRBV7-6 and J usage is TRBJ2-1; the match to TRBD1 covers 8 bases. The germline CDR1 and CDR2 sequences are SGHVS and FNYEAQ. After removal of 1 base from V and 9 bases from J, the junction contained 8 bases not matched to a gene. The CDR3 contains 15 residues. The CDR3 is CASSLGQGAHSEQFF. Here the CDR3 DNA reads TGTGCCAGCAGCTTAGGGCAGGGGGCGCATAGTGAGCAGTTCTTC.

This clonotype was detected many times. V is TRBV7-2 and J is TRBJ2-1; D is ambiguous. CDR3 size: 14 residues. CDR1 and CDR2 (germline): SGHTA, FQGNSA. Trimming cost V 7 bases and J 3 bases, with 13 bases left between them. CDR3 in DNA: TGTGCCAGCAAACTCCCTACCCTCTACAATGAGCAGTTCTTC. This sequence encodes CASKLPTLYNEQFF. The full variable domain, rest sourced from reference TRBV7-2 and TRBJ2-1, is GAGVSQSPSNKVTEKGKDVELRCDPISGHTALYWYRQSLGQGLEFLIYFQGNSAPDKSGLPSDRFSAERTGGSVSTLTIQRTQQEDSAVYLCASKLPTLYNEQFFGPGTRLTVL.

This clonotype occurred many times. In DNA, the CDR3 is TGTGCCACCTCGGACGGCGGAGTTTTGGGCTACACCTTC. Encoded protein: CATSDGGVLGYTF. This chain joins TRBV12-3 or TRBV12-4 and TRBJ1-2; D gene uncertain. V dropped 10 bases and J dropped 8 bases, with 20 bases sitting between them. The CDR3 spans 13 residues.